This TCR beta chain came from a study of shared clonotypes between healthy human individuals. Germline-derived CDR1 and CDR2 are LNHDA and SQIVND (reference sequence). The CDR3 loop spans 16 amino acids. The V and J ends lost 6 bases and 7 bases respectively, with 22 bases between them. Deep level was the assay's run setting. Genomic DNA of every subset was divided equally among multiple immunoSEQ plates. Some clones are missing from TCRdb's copy, which holds only in-frame ones; the method was immunoSEQ multiplex PCR. Here the sample spans a few hundred thousand clones, under 80% being singletons. The sequence was collected from a man aged 25-45 years in good health. The sequenced sample consisted of memory CD4+ T cells sorted from blood. Sample subset: CD45RA-negative fraction. This rearrangement joins TRBV19 to TRBJ2-1, with D maybe TRBD1 (6 bases). This CDR3 reads CASSLAGAGTRNEQFF. The CDR3, as DNA: TGTGCCAGTAGCCTTGCAGGGGCCGGGACGAGGAATGAGCAGTTCTTC.